A selection of T cell receptor beta chains follows, all from one sample in a study of blood T cell repertoires in COVID-19. Only in-frame clones appear in the TCRdb table, and some are missing; sequencing was by immunoSEQ multiplex PCR. The table has around 340,000 clones, roughly nine tenths seen once. The sequenced material came from peripheral blood. These receptors were obtained from a woman in her fifties or sixties with COVID-19, enrolled during active disease. CDR3s include the opening cysteine and the closing phenylalanine or tryptophan. D genes are given only for firm matches. Rows may omit the clone size; those that give it use once, few, many or a size class.

size	V	D	J	CDR3	DNA
NA	TRBV7-3	NA	TRBJ1-1	CASSLSSGNTEAFF	TGTGCCAGCAGCTTAAGTTCCGGGAACACTGAAGCTTTCTTT
NA	TRBV28	TRBD1	TRBJ1-2	CASLGTGSYGYTF	TGTGCCAGCCTGGGGACAGGGAGCTATGGCTACACCTTC
NA	TRBV7-2	NA	TRBJ1-2	CASSLGGLGEGYTF	TGTGCCAGCAGCTTAGGGGGTCTCGGGGAGGGCTACACCTTC
NA	TRBV9	NA	TRBJ2-2	CASTASGGTNTGELFF	TGTGCCAGCACGGCCTCTGGGGGGACGAACACCGGGGAGCTGTTTTTT
NA	TRBV14	NA	TRBJ1-4	CASSRSVGANNEKLFF	TGTGCCAGCAGCCGGAGCGTAGGGGCTAATAATGAAAAACTGTTTTTT
few	TRBV11-2	TRBD1	TRBJ1-1	CASSPGQGNTEAFF	TGTGCCAGCAGCCCAGGACAGGGGAACACTGAAGCTTTCTTT
NA	TRBV5-8	TRBD1	TRBJ2-2	CASIFQTGIRASGELFF	TGTGCCAGCATCTTCCAGACAGGGATAAGGGCGTCCGGGGAGCTGTTTTTT
NA	TRBV5-1	TRBD2	TRBJ2-5	CASSLIAGGPETQYF	TGCGCCAGCAGCTTGATAGCGGGGGGGCCCGAGACCCAGTACTTC
once	TRBV7-9	NA	TRBJ1-1	CASSLAYGDDTEAFF	TGTGCCAGCAGCTTAGCATATGGAGACGACACTGAAGCTTTCTTT
NA	TRBV9	NA	TRBJ2-5	CASSEGGVRETQYF	TGTGCCAGCAGCGAAGGAGGGGTTCGAGAGACCCAGTACTTC
few	TRBV28	NA	TRBJ1-2	CASSLTDLYTF	TGTGCCAGCAGTTTAACAGACCTCTACACCTTC
NA	TRBV6-1	NA	TRBJ1-1	CASSETNRDTEAFF	TGTGCCAGCAGTGAAACAAATCGGGACACTGAAGCTTTCTTT
NA	TRBV7-3	NA	TRBJ2-5	CASSPDGRRGETQYF	TGTGCCAGCAGCCCCGACGGCAGGAGGGGAGAGACCCAGTACTTC
NA	TRBV12-3/TRBV12-4	NA	TRBJ1-4	CASSPPNREKLFF	TGTGCCAGCAGTCCGCCTAATCGGGAAAAACTGTTTTTT
NA	TRBV4-1	NA	TRBJ1-2	CASSQERGLGSAYGYTF	TGCGCCAGCAGCCAAGAAAGGGGGTTAGGGTCGGCCTATGGCTACACCTTC
NA	TRBV5-1	NA	TRBJ2-5	CASSLGINSNQETQYF	TGCGCCAGCAGCTTGGGGATAAACAGTAACCAAGAGACCCAGTACTTC
NA	TRBV4-1	TRBD1	TRBJ1-4	CASSQTTGAPNEKLFF	TGCGCCAGCAGCCAAACGACAGGGGCTCCTAATGAAAAACTGTTTTTT
NA	TRBV7-9	NA	TRBJ1-1	CASSLGARSSMDTEAFF	TGTGCCAGCAGCTTAGGTGCCCGTTCGTCTATGGACACTGAAGCTTTCTTT
NA	TRBV7-3	TRBD1	TRBJ2-2	CASSLLPGTANTGELFF	TGTGCCAGCAGCTTACTACCCGGGACAGCAAACACCGGGGAGCTGTTTTTT
NA	TRBV18	NA	TRBJ1-3	CASSPPGRAMGNTIYF	TGTGCCAGCTCACCACCGGGCCGCGCTATGGGAAACACCATATATTTT
NA	TRBV5-1	TRBD2	TRBJ2-5	CASSLYSGGPQETQYF	TGCGCCAGCAGCTTGTATAGCGGGGGGCCCCAAGAGACCCAGTACTTC
NA	TRBV5-1	TRBD2	TRBJ2-3	CASSLGTSGASSTDTQYF	TGCGCCAGCAGCTTGGGGACTAGCGGGGCGTCTAGCACAGATACGCAGTATTTT
NA	TRBV18	NA	TRBJ1-6	CASTEAGGSPLHF	TGTGCCAGCACCGAAGCGGGCGGATCACCCCTCCACTTT
NA	TRBV27	TRBD2	TRBJ2-1	CASSLSGGAYNEQFF	TGTGCCAGCAGTCTTAGCGGGGGAGCCTACAATGAGCAGTTCTTC
NA	TRBV11-2	NA	TRBJ1-2	CASSQTFNYGYTF	TGTGCCAGCAGCCAGACATTTAACTATGGCTACACCTTC
few	TRBV18	TRBD1	TRBJ2-2	CASSTGQISNTGELFF	TGTGCCAGCTCAACGGGACAGATCTCGAACACCGGGGAGCTGTTTTTT
NA	TRBV5-1	TRBD1	TRBJ1-2	CASSPRGQGVVYGYTF	TGCGCCAGCAGCCCCCGAGGACAGGGGGTAGTCTATGGCTACACCTTC
few	TRBV6-5	TRBD1	TRBJ2-7	CASRAGTGPYEQYF	TGTGCCAGCAGAGCCGGGACAGGGCCCTACGAGCAGTACTTC
once	TRBV14	TRBD1	TRBJ1-1	CASSHGGGDRGNTEAFF	TGTGCCAGCAGCCACGGAGGGGGGGACAGGGGAAACACTGAAGCTTTCTTT
NA	TRBV30	NA	TRBJ1-1	CAWSVRGGNTEAFF	TGTGCCTGGAGTGTGAGGGGGGGGAACACTGAAGCTTTCTTT
NA	TRBV19	NA	TRBJ1-1	CASRERNTEAFF	TGTGCCAGTAGGGAGAGGAACACTGAAGCTTTCTTT
NA	TRBV5-6	NA	TRBJ1-6	CASSLEGGARNSPLHF	TGTGCCAGCAGCTTGGAAGGGGGGGCAAGGAATTCACCCCTCCACTTT
NA	TRBV19	TRBD1	TRBJ2-3	CASSPWTGRNTDTQYF	TGTGCCAGTAGTCCATGGACAGGGAGAAACACAGATACGCAGTATTTT